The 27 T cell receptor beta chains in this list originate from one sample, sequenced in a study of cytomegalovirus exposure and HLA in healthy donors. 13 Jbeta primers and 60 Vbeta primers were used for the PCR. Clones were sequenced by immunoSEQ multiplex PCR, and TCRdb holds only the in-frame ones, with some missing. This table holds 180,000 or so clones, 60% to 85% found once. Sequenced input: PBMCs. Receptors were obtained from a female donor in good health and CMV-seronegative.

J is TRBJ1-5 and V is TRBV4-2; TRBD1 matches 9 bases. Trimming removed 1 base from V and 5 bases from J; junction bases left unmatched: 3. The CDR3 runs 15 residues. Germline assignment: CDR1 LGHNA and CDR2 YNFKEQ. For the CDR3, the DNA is TGTGCCAGCAGCCAAGGCTGGACAGGGGATCAGCCCCAGCATTTT. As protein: CASSQGWTGDQPQHF.

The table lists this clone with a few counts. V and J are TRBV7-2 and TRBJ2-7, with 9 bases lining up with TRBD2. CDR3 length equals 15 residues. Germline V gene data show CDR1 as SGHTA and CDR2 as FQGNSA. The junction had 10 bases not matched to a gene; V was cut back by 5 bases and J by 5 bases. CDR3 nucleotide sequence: TGTGCCAGCAGCCAATTAGCGGGGGCCGCTAACGAGCAGTACTTC. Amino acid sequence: CASSQLAGAANEQYF.

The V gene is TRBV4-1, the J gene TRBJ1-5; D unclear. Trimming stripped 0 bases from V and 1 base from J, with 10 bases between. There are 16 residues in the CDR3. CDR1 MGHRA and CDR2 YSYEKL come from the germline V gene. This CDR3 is CASSQDFSISNQPQHF. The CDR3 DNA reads TGCGCCAGCAGCCAAGATTTCAGTATAAGCAATCAGCCCCAGCATTTT.

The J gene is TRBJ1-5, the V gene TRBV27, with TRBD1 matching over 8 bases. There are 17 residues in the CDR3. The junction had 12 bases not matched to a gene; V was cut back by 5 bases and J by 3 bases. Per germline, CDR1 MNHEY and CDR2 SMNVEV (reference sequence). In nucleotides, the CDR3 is TGTGCCAGCAGTCCCCGACAGGGGAGGCTAAACAATCAGCCCCAGCATTTT. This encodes CASSPRQGRLNNQPQHF.

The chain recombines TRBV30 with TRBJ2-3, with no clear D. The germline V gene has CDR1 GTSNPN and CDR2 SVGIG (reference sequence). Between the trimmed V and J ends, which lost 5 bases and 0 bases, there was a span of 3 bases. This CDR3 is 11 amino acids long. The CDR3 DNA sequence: TGTGCCTGGCAGAGCACAGATACGCAGTATTTT. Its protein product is CAWQSTDTQYF.

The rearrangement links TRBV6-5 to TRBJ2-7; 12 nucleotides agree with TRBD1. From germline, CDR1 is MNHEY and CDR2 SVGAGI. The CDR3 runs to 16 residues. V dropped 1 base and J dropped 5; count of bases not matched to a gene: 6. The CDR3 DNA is TGTGCCAGCAGTTACTTGTCCGGGACAGGGGGCGACGAGCAGTACTTC. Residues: CASSYLSGTGGDEQYF.

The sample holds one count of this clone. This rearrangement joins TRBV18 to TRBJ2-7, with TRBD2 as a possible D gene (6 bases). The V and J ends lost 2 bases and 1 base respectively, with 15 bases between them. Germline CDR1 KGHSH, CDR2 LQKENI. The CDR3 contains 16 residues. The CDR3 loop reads CASSPEPGRRSYEQYF. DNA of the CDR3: TGTGCCAGCTCACCAGAGCCAGGGAGGAGATCCTACGAGCAGTACTTC.

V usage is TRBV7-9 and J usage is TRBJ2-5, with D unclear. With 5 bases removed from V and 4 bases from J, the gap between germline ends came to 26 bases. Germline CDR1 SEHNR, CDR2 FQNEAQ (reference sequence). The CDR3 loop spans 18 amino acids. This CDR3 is CASSPRSWFQPQGETQYF. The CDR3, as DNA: TGTGCCAGCAGCCCCAGGTCGTGGTTCCAGCCCCAAGGAGAGACCCAGTACTTC.

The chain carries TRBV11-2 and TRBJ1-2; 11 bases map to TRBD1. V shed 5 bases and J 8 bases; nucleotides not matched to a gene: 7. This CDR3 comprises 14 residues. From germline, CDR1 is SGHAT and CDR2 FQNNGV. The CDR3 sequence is CASSPDGDRGGYTF. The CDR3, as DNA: TGTGCCAGCAGCCCAGATGGGGACAGGGGGGGCTACACCTTC.

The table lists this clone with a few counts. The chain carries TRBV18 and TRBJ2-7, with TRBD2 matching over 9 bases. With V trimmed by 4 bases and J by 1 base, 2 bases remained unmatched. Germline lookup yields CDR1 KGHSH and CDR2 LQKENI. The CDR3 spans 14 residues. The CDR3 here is CASSLAGASYEQYF. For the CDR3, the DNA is TGTGCCAGCTCACTAGCGGGAGCGTCCTACGAGCAGTACTTC.

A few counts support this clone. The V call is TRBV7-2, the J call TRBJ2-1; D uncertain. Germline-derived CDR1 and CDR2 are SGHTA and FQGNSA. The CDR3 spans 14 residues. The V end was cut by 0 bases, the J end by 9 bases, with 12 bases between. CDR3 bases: TGTGCCAGCAGCTTAGCGGCCAGTTTCAGTGAGCAGTTCTTC. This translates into CASSLAASFSEQFF.

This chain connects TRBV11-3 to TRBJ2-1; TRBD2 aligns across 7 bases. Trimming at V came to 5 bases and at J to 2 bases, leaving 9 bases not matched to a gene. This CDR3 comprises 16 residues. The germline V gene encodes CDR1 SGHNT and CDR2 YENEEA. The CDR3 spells CASSPTGTTAYNEQFF. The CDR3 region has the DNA TGTGCCAGCAGCCCGACCGGGACTACAGCCTACAATGAGCAGTTCTTC.

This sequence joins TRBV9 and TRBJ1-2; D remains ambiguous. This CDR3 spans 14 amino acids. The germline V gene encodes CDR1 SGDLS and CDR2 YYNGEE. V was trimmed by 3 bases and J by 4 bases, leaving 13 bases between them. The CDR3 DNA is TGTGCCAGCAGCGCCGAGCGCCGTTCCTATGGCTACACCTTC. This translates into CASSAERRSYGYTF. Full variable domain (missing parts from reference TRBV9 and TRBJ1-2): DSGVTQTPKHLITATGQRVTLRCSPRSGDLSVYWYQQSLDQGLQFLIQYYNGEERAKGNILERFSAQQFPDLHSELNLSSLELGDSALYFCASSAERRSYGYTFGSGTRLTVV.

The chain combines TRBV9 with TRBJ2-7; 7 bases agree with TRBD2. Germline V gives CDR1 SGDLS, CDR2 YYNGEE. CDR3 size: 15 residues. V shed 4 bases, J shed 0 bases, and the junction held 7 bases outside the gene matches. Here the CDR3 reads CASSPGGSGSYEQYF. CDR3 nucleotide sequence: TGTGCCAGCAGCCCCGGGGGGAGCGGCTCCTACGAGCAGTACTTC.

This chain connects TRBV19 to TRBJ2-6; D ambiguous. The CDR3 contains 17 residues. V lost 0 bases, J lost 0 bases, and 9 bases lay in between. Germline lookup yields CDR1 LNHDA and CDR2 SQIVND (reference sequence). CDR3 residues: CASSIDLSISGANVLTF. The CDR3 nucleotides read TGTGCCAGTAGTATAGATCTATCCATCTCTGGGGCCAACGTCCTGACTTTC. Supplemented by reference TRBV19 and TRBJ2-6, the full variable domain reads DGGITQSPKYLFRKEGQNVTLSCEQNLNHDAMYWYRQDPGQGLRLIYYSQIVNDFQKGDIAEGYSVSREKKESFPLTVTSAQKNPTAFYLCASSIDLSISGANVLTFGAGSRLTVL.

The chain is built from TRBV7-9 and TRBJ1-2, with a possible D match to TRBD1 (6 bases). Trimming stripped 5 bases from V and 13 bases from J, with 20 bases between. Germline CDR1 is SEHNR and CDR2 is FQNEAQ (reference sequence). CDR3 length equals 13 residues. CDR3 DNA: TGTGCCAGCAGCCTCAGGGGCGGGGGAGTTACCACCTTC. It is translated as CASSLRGGGVTTF.

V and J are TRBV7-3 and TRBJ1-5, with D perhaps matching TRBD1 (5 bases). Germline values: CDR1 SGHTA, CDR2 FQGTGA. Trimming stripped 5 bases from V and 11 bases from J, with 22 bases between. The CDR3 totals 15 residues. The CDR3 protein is CASSAAGGGRLTQHF. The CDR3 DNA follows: TGTGCCAGCAGCGCGGCGGGGGGGGGAAGGTTGACCCAGCATTTT.

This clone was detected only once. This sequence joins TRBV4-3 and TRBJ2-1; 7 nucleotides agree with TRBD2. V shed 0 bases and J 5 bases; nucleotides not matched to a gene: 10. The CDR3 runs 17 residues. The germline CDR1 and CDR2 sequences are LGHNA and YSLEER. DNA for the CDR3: TGCGCCAGCAGCCAAGAACTGGTAGCGGGCCGTAACAATGAGCAGTTCTTC. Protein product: CASSQELVAGRNNEQFF.

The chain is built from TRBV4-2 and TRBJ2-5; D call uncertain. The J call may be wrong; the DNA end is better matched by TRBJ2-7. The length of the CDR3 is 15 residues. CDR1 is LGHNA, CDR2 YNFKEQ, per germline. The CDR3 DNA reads TGTGCCAGCAGCCGCGAACTGAGTGTGGTCTACGAGCAGTACTTC. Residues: CASSRELSVVYEQYF.

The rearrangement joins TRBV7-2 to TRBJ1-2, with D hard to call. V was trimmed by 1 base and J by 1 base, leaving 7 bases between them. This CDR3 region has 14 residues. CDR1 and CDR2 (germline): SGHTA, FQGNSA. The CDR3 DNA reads TGTGCCAGCAGCTTAGGGTCGGTTAACTATGGCTACACCTTC. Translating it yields CASSLGSVNYGYTF.

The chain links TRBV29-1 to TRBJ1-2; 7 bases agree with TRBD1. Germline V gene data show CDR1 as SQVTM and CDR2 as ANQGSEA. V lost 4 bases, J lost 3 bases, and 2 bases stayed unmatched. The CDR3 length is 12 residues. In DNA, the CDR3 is TGCAGCGTTGGCACAGGGGACTATGGCTACACCTTC. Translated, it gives CSVGTGDYGYTF.

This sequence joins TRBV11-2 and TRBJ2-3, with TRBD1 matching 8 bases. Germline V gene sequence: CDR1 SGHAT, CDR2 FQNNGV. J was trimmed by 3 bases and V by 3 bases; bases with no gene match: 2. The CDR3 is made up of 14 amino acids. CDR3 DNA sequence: TGTGCCAGCAGCTTGACAGGGGATACAGATACGCAGTATTTT. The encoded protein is CASSLTGDTDTQYF.

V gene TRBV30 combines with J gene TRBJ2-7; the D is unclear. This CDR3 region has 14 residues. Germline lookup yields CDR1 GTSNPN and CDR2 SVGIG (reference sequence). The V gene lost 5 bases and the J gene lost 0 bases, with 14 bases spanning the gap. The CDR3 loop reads CAWDTDTYSYEQYF. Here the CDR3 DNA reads TGTGCCTGGGATACCGACACCTACTCCTACGAGCAGTACTTC.

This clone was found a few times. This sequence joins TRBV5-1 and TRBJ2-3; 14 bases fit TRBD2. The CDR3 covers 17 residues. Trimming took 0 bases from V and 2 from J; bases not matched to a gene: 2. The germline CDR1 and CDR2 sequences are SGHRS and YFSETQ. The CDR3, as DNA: TGCGCCAGCAGCTTGGGGACTAGCGGGAGGATCACAGATACGCAGTATTTT. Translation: CASSLGTSGRITDTQYF.

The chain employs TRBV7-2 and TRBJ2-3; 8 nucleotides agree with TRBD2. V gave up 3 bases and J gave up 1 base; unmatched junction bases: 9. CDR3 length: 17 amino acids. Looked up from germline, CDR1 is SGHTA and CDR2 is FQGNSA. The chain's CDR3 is CASSFYGRARGTDTQYF. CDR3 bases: TGTGCCAGCAGCTTTTACGGGAGGGCCCGGGGCACAGATACGCAGTATTTT.

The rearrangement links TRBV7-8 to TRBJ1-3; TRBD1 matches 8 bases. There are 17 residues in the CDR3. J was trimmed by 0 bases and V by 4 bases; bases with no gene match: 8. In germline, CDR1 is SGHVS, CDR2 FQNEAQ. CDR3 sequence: CASSYRQGMGSGNTIYF. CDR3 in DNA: TGTGCCAGCAGCTACCGACAGGGGATGGGCTCTGGAAACACCATATATTTT. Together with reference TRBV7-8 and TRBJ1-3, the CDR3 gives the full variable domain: GAGVSQSPRYKVAKRGQDVALRCDPISGHVSLFWYQQALGQGPEFLTYFQNEAQLDKSGLPSDRFFAERPEGSVSTLKIQRTQQEDSAVYLCASSYRQGMGSGNTIYFGEGSWLTVV.

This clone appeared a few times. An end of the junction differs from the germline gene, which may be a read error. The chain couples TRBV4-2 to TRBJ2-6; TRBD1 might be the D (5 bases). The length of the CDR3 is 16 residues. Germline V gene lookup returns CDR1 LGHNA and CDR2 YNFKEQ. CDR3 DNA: TGTGCCAGCAGCCAACAGGCCCCCTCTGGGGCCAACGGCCTGACTTTC. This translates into CASSQQAPSGANGLTF.